This T cell receptor beta chain was found in a study of cytomegalovirus exposure and HLA in healthy donors (dated by TCRdb to about 2017). For context, the study as a whole: An earlier analysis of roughly 500 of the donors reported roughly 270 Gb of sequence data and more than 90 million unique TCR beta sequences from roughly 180 million T cells. An early release that covered roughly 600 HLA-typed donors contained around 330 gigabases of sequencing data and 75 million to 100 million unique TCR sequences. Of the roughly 430 genotyped donors, approximately 82% fell in the genetic ancestry cluster associated with self-reported Caucasian donors. The aim of the study was to test whether cataloging public T cell receptors could identify signatures of past pathogen exposure. The study profiled the T cell repertoires of 500 to 800 subjects by immunosequencing and related them to cytomegalovirus serostatus. Besides the first cohort of roughly 700 subjects, a separate validation cohort made up of over 95 different subjects was used. To predict cytomegalovirus infection status, the study brought together high-throughput TCR immunosequencing, statistical association of individual TCRs with disease status, and machine learning. To study patterns of TCR occurrence, a later analysis re-analyzed previously published TCR beta repertoires from several hundred donors and added high-resolution HLA genotyping. Rather than drawing on any new phenotypic data, the later analysis identified candidate immune exposures from TCR beta sequences and the way those sequences occurred across donors. An earlier analysis of 587 of the donors applied high-throughput TCR beta sequencing to assess whether each TCR beta V gene segment acted as functional or pseudogenic. Donor age, sex, ethnicity and CMV serostatus were compiled together with the repertoire data. In a later genetic analysis, genome-wide SNP genotypes for about three fifths of the roughly 670 donors were used, and that subset was treated as a discovery cohort. All discovery cohort repertoires had been generated on a single sequencing platform. Both class I and class II loci were covered by HLA typing, at four-digit resolution. The number of typed donors differed by locus: about 629-630 for A, B, C, DRB1 and DQB1; approximately 520 for DQA1; approximately 600 for DPA1; and roughly 470 for DPB1. Roughly 5 DR-DQ haplotypes were handled as single units for association and clustering, since linkage in the cohort was strong. Among about 410 genotyped donors of the cohort, an average of about 220,000 unique TCR beta nucleotide sequences was sequenced per donor, of which 15% to 20% were non-productive. What the authors observed across the whole study: When HLA alleles, especially DR and DQ, strongly co-occurred, TCR associations were difficult to assign to individual alleles. In a later genetic analysis, a missense DCLRE1C variant was associated with V-gene and J-gene trimming of TCR beta chains, and the association was replicated in an independent cohort. Linkage disequilibrium might explain the correlated functional status among segregating V segments, but an unknown experimental factor could not be ruled out. Because HLA typing was missing for some donors at each locus, association tests included only the typed subset. According to a later genetic analysis, donors in an Asian-associated ancestry cluster had fewer N-insertions in productive TCRs than the roughly 670-donor mean. The classifier was reported to diagnose cytomegalovirus status with high specificity and sensitivity in both the original and validation cohorts. A later analysis associated 16,951 TCR beta sequences with specific HLA alleles at a false discovery rate of 0.05. Some IMGT-functional V segments, including TRBV6-2 and TRBV6-3, could not be told apart with the 87-base-pair reads, so those segments were excluded. In this cohort, only TCR beta chains were sequenced, and detectable features were limited by the absence of alpha or paired-chain data. Most CMV-associated TCR beta chains appeared to be HLA-restricted in a later analysis, and the HLA associations seemed to be driven largely by CMV exposure. The authors suggested that the approach could potentially be generalized to other disease states and immunological phenotypes. A further reported finding was that TCR beta sequences accurately predicted the HLA-A and HLA-B alleles for most subjects in the first cohort. In vitro tests confirmed that a few of the cytomegalovirus-associated TCR beta chains recognize cytomegalovirus antigens. A later analysis found that HLA-associated TCR beta chains were more clonally expanded and had lower generation probabilities than equally common non-associated chains. The earlier analysis of about 600 of the donors excluded approximately 15 rarely observed V segments, including chromosome 9 orphons, because counts were too low. A total of around 150 TCR beta chains were listed by the study as associated with cytomegalovirus. While some public TCRs were present in many individuals, most TCR sequences turned up only very rarely across donors. In a later analysis, TCR association rates were found to vary across HLA loci, with the most associated TCRs seen for DRB1 alleles and the fewest for HLA-C alleles. Several of the top co-occurrence clusters appeared to be linked to parvovirus B19, influenza, CMV and Epstein-Barr virus, according to a later analysis. An earlier analysis of approximately 500 of the donors showed that most TCR beta V segments appeared in productive rearrangements either about 87% or about 30% of the time, which broadly matched IMGT annotations. CMV serostatus was the only immune exposure information available for the cohort. A cluster of highly shared sequence variants was judged likely to represent a technical artifact of the sequencing pipeline. Sequencing depth was assumed to be roughly uniform across donors in the presence/absence analyses, though that assumption may not hold.

The cohort comprised fewer than 750 healthy bone marrow donors. All cohort members were sampled while nominally healthy, although unrecorded immune exposures were likely present. The donor tested CMV seronegative, placing the donor among the 352 seronegative members of the cohort. Every donor gave a peripheral blood sample, and the peripheral blood mononuclear cells from that sample were used for TCR beta sequencing. The Qiagen DNeasy Blood Extraction Kit was used to extract genomic DNA from the blood cell samples. Libraries were built with the immunoSEQ multiplex PCR assay. For the multiplex PCR, a mixture combining 60 forward primers for TCR Vbeta segments and 13 reverse primers for TCR Jbeta segments was used. The CDR3 region of rearranged TCR beta genes was amplified from genomic DNA with a multiplex PCR assay. The Illumina HiSeq System was used to sequence the amplified TCR beta libraries as 87-base-pair reads. In the source study's methods: Across the 500 to 700 repertoires, a later analysis counted some 81 million unique TCR beta chains, roughly 11 million of which were shared by at least two donors. Raw reads were error-corrected and collapsed into unique sequences by a nearest-neighbor algorithm in which closely related sequences were merged to remove PCR and sequencing errors. To assign V, D and J gene segments, CDR3 sequences were aligned to IMGT reference sequences. Each retained sequence needed at least a six-nucleotide match to both a V gene segment and a J gene segment. Rearrangements were called productive when the CDR3 lacked stop codons and stayed in frame with V and J; all others were non-productive. CDR3 was defined according to IMGT convention as the region running from the second conserved V-encoded cysteine to the conserved J-encoded phenylalanine. The earlier analysis of around 640 of the donors excluded sequences that lacked an unambiguous match to a single V gene segment. An earlier analysis of just under 600 of the donors called V segments functional above 56.7% productive rearrangements and segregating when the between-donor standard deviation exceeded 5%. A statistical classification framework was built for diagnosing cytomegalovirus status from the catalog of TCR beta chain sequences. A later analysis assigned V and J genes by comparing TCR nucleotide sequences with IMGT/GENE-DB human TR gene sequences. In a later analysis, CDR3 sequences and most-parsimonious VDJ recombination scenarios were assigned using the TCRdist pipeline. In a later analysis, every TCR beta chain was defined by the combination of its CDR3 amino acid sequence and its V-gene family, and reads without a unique V-gene family were dropped. To address suspected cross-contamination and a sequencing artifact, a later analysis removed around 600 highly shared, low-generation-probability nucleotide sequences. For each public chain, a later analysis derived a clonal expansion index from normalized ranks of inferred template counts within each repertoire. In a later analysis, generation probabilities were computed using a VDJ recombination model fitted to out-of-frame rearrangements, and the results were checked against IGoR. In a later analysis, hypergeometric tests were used to score TCR-TCR, TCR-HLA and TCR-CMV co-occurrence, with a repertoire-size bias correction applied to TCR pairs. A later analysis estimated false discovery rates by permuting HLA or CMV assignments 20 times. In a later analysis, co-occurring TCRs were grouped using DBSCAN, and TCRdist sequence similarity was added for clustering within HLA-allele-positive subsets. Co-occurrence clustering excluded repertoires with fewer than 30,000 or more than 120,000 public chains, plus five with anomalous nucleotide sharing. Not all clones reach the TCRdb copy of this immuneACCESS table, which keeps in-frame sequences only. Checked studies attribute under half of the gap to unresolved V genes and leave the rest unexplained. V and J calls plus clone size are reproduced from that table; the DNA served to infer D and trimming. The sample profile shows 110,000 to 150,000 clones; approximately 80% of them were found once. Of the sample, about 4% falls within the top ten clones.

From its cysteine to its phenylalanine, the CDR3 spans 14 amino acids. Only the CDR3 portion is preserved as DNA: 42 bases, with reading frame beginning at the first base. Via the germline V gene, CDR1 is SQVTM and CDR2 ANQGSEA. V is shortened by 1 base, J by 4 bases, and the region joining them spans 13 bases. Turning to this clone: It lacks a known antigen. No base quality values were provided; no much bigger clone lies one nucleotide off.

Material for sequencing was PBMCs. This TCR was sampled from a male donor in good health and CMV-seronegative. Recombination linked TRBV29-1 to TRBJ1-2; the D gene is unclear. The sequenced DNA is TGCAGCGTTGAAGTTCTCGGCCCTAGCTATGGCTACACCTTC. Translated, it reads CSVEVLGPSYGYTF.